The rows below give T cell receptor beta chains drawn from one sample of a study of blood T cell repertoires in COVID-19. TCRdb keeps only in-frame clones here, not all; method: immunoSEQ multiplex PCR. The sample has about 320,000 clones; around nine tenths are singletons. Specimen: peripheral blood. Receptors originate from a woman in her 30s with COVID-19, enrolled during active disease. The CDR3 runs from the conserved cysteine through the conserved F or W. Each record gives: D gene, J gene, clone size, V gene, CDR3 DNA, CDR3 protein. A D gene is named only where the DNA matches it firmly. Some rows mark clone size as missing; the rest say once, few, many or name a class of expanded clone.

- | TRBJ1-1 | once | TRBV19 | TGTGCCAGTAGTACCTCGGGGGGGAGAATGAACACTGAAGCTTTCTTT | CASSTSGGRMNTEAFF
- | TRBJ2-5 | - | TRBV5-1 | TGCGCCAGCAGCCTCCCCCAGGAGACCCAGTACTTC | CASSLPQETQYF
- | TRBJ1-1 | - | TRBV18 | TGTGCCAGCTCACCACCGGCCCCGATGAACACTGAAGCTTTCTTT | CASSPPAPMNTEAFF
- | TRBJ2-1 | once | TRBV4-1 | TGCGCCAGCAGCCAGGAAGGGGAAGGGGATGAGCAGTTCTTC | CASSQEGEGDEQFF
- | TRBJ1-3 | - | TRBV5-1 | TGCGCCAGCAGCTTGGATCCGGGAAACTCTGGAAACACCATATATTTT | CASSLDPGNSGNTIYF
TRBD2 | TRBJ2-1 | - | TRBV11-3 | TGTGCCAGCAGCTGGGGACTAGAATACAATGAGCAGTTCTTC | CASSWGLEYNEQFF
- | TRBJ2-7 | once | TRBV11-2 | TGTGCCAGCAGCTTCACCAGGGTACCAACCTACGAGCAGTACTTC | CASSFTRVPTYEQYF
- | TRBJ2-3 | - | TRBV11-3 | TGTGCCAGCAGCGTAGGTCGCGTAGATACGCAGTATTTT | CASSVGRVDTQYF
TRBD1 | TRBJ1-5 | - | TRBV6-1 | TGTGCCAGCAGTGAAGACCCTATGACAGGGGGCCTAAAGCCCCAGCATTTT | CASSEDPMTGGLKPQHF
TRBD1 | TRBJ1-3 | - | TRBV7-9 | TGTGCCAGACAGGGGCGCTCTGGAAACACCATATATTTT | CARQGRSGNTIYF
- | TRBJ1-1 | once | TRBV19 | TGTGCCAGTAGTAGCAGACAGGAAGCTTTCTTT | CASSSRQEAFF
TRBD2 | TRBJ2-2 | - | TRBV27 | TGTGCCAGCACCGGGGGGGACACCAAGACCGGGGAGCTGTTTTTT | CASTGGDTKTGELFF
- | TRBJ2-7 | - | TRBV18 | TGTGCCAGCTCACGCCAGGACACCTACGAGCAGTACTTC | CASSRQDTYEQYF
TRBD2 | TRBJ2-1 | - | TRBV9 | TGTGCCAGCAGCGTAGGACTAGCGAACCGCAATGAGCAGTTCTTC | CASSVGLANRNEQFF
TRBD1 | TRBJ1-2 | - | TRBV5-4 | TGTGCCAGCAGCAAAGGACAGGAACCCCATCTCGATGGCTACACCTTC | CASSKGQEPHLDGYTF
TRBD1 | TRBJ2-1 | - | TRBV7-6 | TGTGCCAGCAGCCCGACAGGGGGCAATGAGCAGTTCTTC | CASSPTGGNEQFF
TRBD1 | TRBJ2-5 | - | TRBV19 | TGTGCCAGTAGTGCTACCGGGACAGGAGCGTACCAAGAGACCCAGTACTTC | CASSATGTGAYQETQYF